The TCR beta chain under discussion was sequenced for a study of blood T cell repertoires in COVID-19. The germline V gene has CDR1 SGHVS and CDR2 FNYEAQ. The germline V and J ends were trimmed by 5 bases and 0 bases, with 14 bases remaining between them. The CDR3 runs to 15 residues. Method: immunoSEQ multiplex PCR; TCRdb's copy keeps in-frame clones and lacks some. Here the sample spans approximately 500,000 clones, around nine tenths being singletons. The source is a woman aged 50 to 65 with COVID-19, enrolled during active disease. The chain has TRBV7-6 and TRBJ2-7; no clear D. The sample taken for sequencing was peripheral blood. The CDR3 DNA reads as TGTGCCAGCAGCCGAACTCTCGCGGACTCCTACGAGCAGTACTTC. It translates to CASSRTLADSYEQYF.